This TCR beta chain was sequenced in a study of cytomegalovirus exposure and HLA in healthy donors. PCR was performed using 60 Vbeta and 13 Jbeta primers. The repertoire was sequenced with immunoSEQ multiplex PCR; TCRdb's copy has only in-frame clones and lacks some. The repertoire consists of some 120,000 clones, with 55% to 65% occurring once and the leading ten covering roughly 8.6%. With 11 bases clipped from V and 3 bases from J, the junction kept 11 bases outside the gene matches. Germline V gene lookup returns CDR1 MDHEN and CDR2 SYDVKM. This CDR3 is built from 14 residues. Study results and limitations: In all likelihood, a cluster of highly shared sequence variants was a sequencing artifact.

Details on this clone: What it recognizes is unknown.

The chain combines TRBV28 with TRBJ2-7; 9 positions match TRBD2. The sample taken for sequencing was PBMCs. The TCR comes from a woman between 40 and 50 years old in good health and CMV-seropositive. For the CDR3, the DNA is TGTGCCTCCCAAGGGCTAGCGGGACTCTACGAGCAGTACTTC. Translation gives CASQGLAGLYEQYF.